This entry lists 26 T cell receptor beta chains sequenced from one sample in a study of T cell changes during pregnancy in multiple sclerosis. Method: immunoSEQ multiplex PCR; TCRdb's copy keeps in-frame clones and lacks some. Here the sample spans about 41,000 clones, roughly 88% being singletons. This sample comprised CD8+ T cells from peripheral blood mononuclear cells, obtained in the first trimester of pregnancy. These receptors were collected from a female donor with multiple sclerosis, enrolled in a pregnancy study.

This clone came up once. The CDR3: CASSQEVGGARGNTIYF. DNA of the CDR3: TGTGCCAGCAGCCAGGAAGTAGGAGGGGCGCGCGGAAACACCATATATTTT. The rearrangement joins TRBV4-2 to TRBJ1-3, with a possible D match to TRBD1 (5 bases). Trimming left V 3 bases short and J 4 bases short, with 19 bases between. The CDR3 is 17 residues long. In germline, CDR1 is LGHNA, CDR2 YNFKEQ.

The V and J genes are TRBV5-6 and TRBJ2-7; no reliable D call. The ends were cut back, 3 bases at V and 3 bases at J, with 7 bases in the middle. CDR1 and CDR2 (germline): SGHDT, YYEEEE. CDR3 size: 12 residues. Here the CDR3 reads CASSSSNYEQYF. The CDR3 bases are TGTGCCAGCAGCTCCTCTAACTACGAGCAGTACTTC.

V is TRBV13 and J is TRBJ2-1; 10 bases fit TRBD2. The CDR3 is 15 residues long. CDR1 PRHDT and CDR2 FYEKMQ come from the germline V gene (reference sequence). V was pared by 3 bases and J by 10 bases, with 9 bases of the junction left unmatched. This chain's CDR3 is CASSFSAGGPREQFF. The CDR3 nucleotides read TGTGCCAGCAGCTTTTCAGCGGGGGGGCCAAGGGAGCAGTTCTTC.

This chain joins TRBV7-6 and TRBJ1-4, with TRBD1 matching over 7 bases. The CDR3 is 15 amino acids. In germline, CDR1 is SGHVS, CDR2 FNYEAQ. V lost 2 bases, J lost 6 bases, and 6 bases stayed unmatched. The CDR3 spells CASSLFSGTDEKLFF. The CDR3 region has the DNA TGTGCCAGCAGCTTATTTAGCGGGACAGATGAAAAACTGTTTTTT.

This chain connects TRBV19 to TRBJ2-1; possible D gene TRBD2, 6 bases. Germline V gene lookup returns CDR1 LNHDA and CDR2 SQIVND (reference sequence). This CDR3 spans 15 amino acids. Trimming stripped 1 base from V and 2 bases from J, with 9 bases between. The CDR3 here is CASSIAGVPYNEQFF. CDR3 nucleotide sequence: TGTGCCAGTAGTATAGCGGGAGTCCCCTACAATGAGCAGTTCTTC.

The rearrangement links TRBV5-1 to TRBJ1-1; TRBD1 is a possible D gene (5 bases). Per the germline V gene, CDR1 is SGHRS and CDR2 is YFSETQ. The CDR3 length is 15 residues. Trimming left V 3 bases short and J 1 base short, with 13 bases between. CDR3 sequence reads: CASSSFLGQNTEAFF. The DNA for the CDR3 is TGCGCCAGCAGCTCATTTCTTGGACAGAACACTGAAGCTTTCTTT.

The chain employs TRBV11-2 and TRBJ2-6; no clear D gene. Germline V gene lookup returns CDR1 SGHAT and CDR2 FQNNGV. Trimming removed 2 bases at V and 0 bases at J, with 11 bases between. This CDR3 comprises 17 residues. DNA of the CDR3: TGTGCCAGCAGCTTAAACAGACATTACTCTGGGGCCAACGTCCTGACTTTC. The encoded protein is CASSLNRHYSGANVLTF.

The V call is TRBV5-1, the J call TRBJ1-1; D remains unclear. This CDR3 has 15 residues. V gave up 4 bases and J gave up 0 bases, with 13 bases separating them. CDR1 is SGHRS and CDR2 is YFSETQ in the germline V gene. CDR3 sequence (DNA): TGCGCCAGCAGCGCCCTGGAGGGAATGAACACTGAAGCTTTCTTT. Translated: CASSALEGMNTEAFF.

The chain has TRBV5-1 and TRBJ2-2; 14 positions agree with TRBD2. Germline V gene sequence: CDR1 SGHRS, CDR2 YFSETQ. V shed 3 bases, J shed 4 bases, and the junction held 5 bases outside the gene matches. There are 17 residues in the CDR3. The DNA for the CDR3 is TGCGCCAGCAGCTGGGGACTAGCGGGAGCTGGCACCGGGGAGCTGTTTTTT. This codes for CASSWGLAGAGTGELFF.

This clone was found a few times. This chain uses TRBV4-1 with TRBJ2-4, with TRBD1 matching over 8 bases. V was pared by 0 bases and J by 7 bases, with 8 bases of the junction left unmatched. This CDR3 contains 16 residues. In germline, CDR1 is MGHRA, CDR2 YSYEKL. CDR3 loop: CASSQDVGTGGNIQYF. CDR3 DNA sequence: TGCGCCAGCAGCCAAGATGTAGGGACAGGAGGGAACATTCAGTACTTC.

This clone was counted once. The V call is TRBV25-1, the J call TRBJ1-2, with 8 bases identical to TRBD1. This CDR3 contains 15 residues. With 6 bases clipped from V and 2 bases from J, the junction kept 8 bases outside the gene matches. In germline, CDR1 is MGHDK, CDR2 SYGVNS. The CDR3 is CASREGTGTNYGYTF. The CDR3 DNA reads TGTGCCAGCAGAGAAGGGACAGGCACCAACTATGGCTACACCTTC.

The genes are TRBV6-5 and TRBJ2-3; 10 nucleotides align to TRBD1. The length of the CDR3 is 15 residues. With V trimmed by 6 bases and J by 2 bases, 5 bases remained unmatched. Germline V gene data show CDR1 as MNHEY and CDR2 as SVGAGI. CDR3 DNA sequence: TGTGCCAGCAGCCCCGGACAGGGGGACACAGATACGCAGTATTTT. Its translation is CASSPGQGDTDTQYF.

The chain carries TRBV7-2 and TRBJ2-1; 9 nucleotides align to TRBD1. Germline V gives CDR1 SGHTA, CDR2 FQGNSA. The CDR3 length is 15 residues. V shed 0 bases and J 8 bases; nucleotides not matched to a gene: 5. The CDR3 coding sequence is TGTGCCAGCAGCTTAGCTGGGACAGGGAGCGATGAGCAGTTCTTC. Amino acid sequence: CASSLAGTGSDEQFF.

The V and J genes are TRBV7-9 and TRBJ1-4; D unclear. CDR3 length: 15 residues. V lost 5 bases, J lost 5 bases, and 15 bases lay in between. Germline CDR1 SEHNR, CDR2 FQNEAQ (reference sequence). The CDR3 region has the DNA TGTGCCAGCAGCCCCGTGGAGATCCTCAATGAAAAACTGTTTTTT. Amino acids: CASSPVEILNEKLFF.

Only a few counts were recorded for this clone. The rearrangement links TRBV13 to TRBJ1-1; D ambiguous. The germline V and J ends were trimmed by 0 bases and 7 bases, with 9 bases remaining between them. Per germline, CDR1 PRHDT and CDR2 FYEKMQ (reference sequence). The CDR3 spans 13 residues. The CDR3 DNA follows: TGTGCCAGCAGCTTAGGCCTTCGGAGTGAAGCTTTCTTT. Its protein product is CASSLGLRSEAFF.

The rearrangement uses TRBV7-3 and TRBJ2-7, with TRBD1 as a possible D gene (5 bases). The CDR3 runs to 15 residues. The germline V gene encodes CDR1 SGHTA and CDR2 FQGTGA. Deletions cut 4 bases from V and 5 bases from J, with 18 bases between. The CDR3 loop reads CASSSSSTAFNEQYF. The CDR3 DNA reads as TGTGCCAGCAGCTCCTCCTCGACAGCCTTCAACGAGCAGTACTTC.

This clone was seen a handful of times. The rearrangement uses TRBV27 and TRBJ2-1; 8 bases match TRBD2. Germline lookup yields CDR1 MNHEY and CDR2 SMNVEV (reference sequence). The V gene end was trimmed by 7 bases and the J gene end by 4 bases; junction bases not matched to a gene: 9. The CDR3 consists of 15 residues. The DNA of the CDR3 is TGTGCCAGCACCCGCGAGGAGCGGGAGTACAATGAGCAGTTCTTC. Its protein product is CASTREEREYNEQFF.

The CDR3 region is CASSRSGSSGNTIYF. In DNA form, the CDR3 reads TGCGCCAGCAGCCGAAGCGGCAGTTCTGGAAACACCATATATTTT. This rearrangement joins TRBV4-1 to TRBJ1-3; D gene unclear. There are 15 residues in the CDR3. Looked up from germline, CDR1 is MGHRA and CDR2 is YSYEKL. V lost 4 bases and J 1 base, leaving 11 bases between the germline ends.

The V call is TRBV29-1, the J call TRBJ2-7, with D tentatively TRBD1 (5 bases). Germline V CDR1 and CDR2: SQVTM, ANQGSEA. This CDR3 comprises 11 residues. Trimming took off 6 bases at V and 4 bases at J, with 10 bases between the two ends. CDR3 region: CSVIQEYEQYF. For the CDR3, the DNA is TGCAGCGTAATACAGGAATACGAGCAGTACTTC.

Comments on this clone: Other DNA sequences from this sample encode an identical CDR3 as well. The chain couples TRBV6-1 to TRBJ1-5; 9 nucleotides line up with TRBD1. CDR1 and CDR2 (germline): MNHNS, SASEGT. The ends lost 4 bases at V and 0 bases at J; junction bases unmatched: 13. This CDR3 is built from 19 residues. CDR3 coding DNA: TGTGCCAGCAGTGTTAGAACAGGGGGCCCGATTCTTAGCAATCAGCCCCAGCATTTT. The encoded protein is CASSVRTGGPILSNQPQHF.

V and J are TRBV7-8 and TRBJ2-5, with 13 nucleotides matching TRBD2. Germline CDR1 SGHVS, CDR2 FQNEAQ. Losses at the gene ends were 5 bases for V and 5 bases for J; bases not matched to a gene: 17. The CDR3 has 19 residues. The CDR3 protein is CASSGPGTSGDYLLETQYF. The CDR3 nucleotides read TGTGCCAGCAGCGGACCCGGGACTAGCGGGGACTACCTCCTGGAGACCCAGTACTTC.

The chain carries TRBV19 and TRBJ2-7; D not certain. The V gene lost 2 bases and the J gene lost 0 bases, with 11 bases spanning the gap. CDR3 length: 15 residues. Looked up from germline, CDR1 is LNHDA and CDR2 is SQIVND (reference sequence). This chain's CDR3 is CASSIFHRSSYEQYF. The CDR3 bases are TGTGCCAGTAGTATATTTCACAGAAGCTCCTACGAGCAGTACTTC.

The genes are TRBV27 and TRBJ2-7; 7 bases are shared with TRBD1. Germline V gene data show CDR1 as MNHEY and CDR2 as SMNVEV (reference sequence). V was clipped by 3 bases and J by 2 bases; unmatched bases: 4. The CDR3 extends over 14 amino acids. The CDR3 bases are TGTGCCAGCAGTTTCCGTCAGGGGGCCTACGAGCAGTACTTC. This codes for CASSFRQGAYEQYF.

This clone is medium-sized. The chain recombines TRBV7-2 with TRBJ1-5; D remains unclear. V was clipped by 3 bases and J by 6 bases, with 6 bases between them. The CDR3 consists of 12 residues. Per germline, CDR1 SGHTA and CDR2 FQGNSA. In DNA form, the CDR3 reads TGTGCCAGCAGCTTTCTACGTCAGCCCCAGCATTTT. Amino acids: CASSFLRQPQHF.

The chain couples TRBV7-2 to TRBJ2-7; 13 bases map to TRBD2. This CDR3 comprises 15 residues. The V segment lost 1 base and the J segment 6 bases; nucleotides outside the gene matches: 3. Germline V CDR1 and CDR2: SGHTA, FQGNSA. CDR3 amino acids: CASSLGTSGRPEQYF. The DNA for the CDR3 is TGTGCCAGCAGCTTAGGGACTAGCGGGAGACCCGAGCAGTACTTC.

The chain uses TRBV30 and TRBJ2-7; D is uncertain. Deletions cut 3 bases from V and 1 base from J, with 4 bases between. The germline V gene encodes CDR1 GTSNPN and CDR2 SVGIG (reference sequence). This CDR3 is built from 11 residues. The CDR3 reads CAWRSSYEQYF. The CDR3 DNA follows: TGTGCCTGGAGGTCTTCCTACGAGCAGTACTTC.